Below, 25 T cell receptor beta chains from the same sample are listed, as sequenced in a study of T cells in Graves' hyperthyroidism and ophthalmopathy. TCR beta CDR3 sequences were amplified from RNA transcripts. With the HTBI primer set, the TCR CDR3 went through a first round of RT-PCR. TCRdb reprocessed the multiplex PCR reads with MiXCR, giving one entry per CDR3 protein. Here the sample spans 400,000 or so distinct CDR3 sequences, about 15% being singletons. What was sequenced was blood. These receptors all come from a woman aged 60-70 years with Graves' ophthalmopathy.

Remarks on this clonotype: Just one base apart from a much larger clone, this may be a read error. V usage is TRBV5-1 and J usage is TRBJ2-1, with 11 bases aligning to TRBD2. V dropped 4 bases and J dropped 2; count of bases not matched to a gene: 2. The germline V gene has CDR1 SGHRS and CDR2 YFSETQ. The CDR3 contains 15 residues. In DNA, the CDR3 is TGCGCCAGCAGCCCACTAGCGGGAGCCTACAATGAGCAGTTCTTC. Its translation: CASSPLAGAYNEQFF.

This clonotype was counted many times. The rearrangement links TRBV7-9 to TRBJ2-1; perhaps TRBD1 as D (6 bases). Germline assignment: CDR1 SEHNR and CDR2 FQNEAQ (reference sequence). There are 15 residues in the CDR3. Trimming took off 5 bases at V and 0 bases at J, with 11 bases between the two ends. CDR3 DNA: TGTGCCAGCAGCCAGCAGGGGAGCTCCTACAATGAGCAGTTCTTC. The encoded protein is CASSQQGSSYNEQFF. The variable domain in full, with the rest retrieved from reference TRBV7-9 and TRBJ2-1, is DTGVSQNPRHKITKRGQNVTFRCDPISEHNRLYWYRQTLGQGPEFLTYFQNEAQLEKSRLLSDRFSAERPKGSFSTLEIQRTEQGDSAMYLCASSQQGSSYNEQFFGPGTRLTVL.

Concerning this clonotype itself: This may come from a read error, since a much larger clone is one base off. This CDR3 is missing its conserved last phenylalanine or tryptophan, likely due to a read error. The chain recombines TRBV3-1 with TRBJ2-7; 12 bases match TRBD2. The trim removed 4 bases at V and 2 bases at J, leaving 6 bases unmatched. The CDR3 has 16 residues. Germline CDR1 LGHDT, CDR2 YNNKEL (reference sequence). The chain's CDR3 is CASSRRRLAGAYEQYL. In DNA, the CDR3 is TGTGCCAGCAGCCGTCGACGACTAGCGGGAGCCTACGAGCAGTACCTC.

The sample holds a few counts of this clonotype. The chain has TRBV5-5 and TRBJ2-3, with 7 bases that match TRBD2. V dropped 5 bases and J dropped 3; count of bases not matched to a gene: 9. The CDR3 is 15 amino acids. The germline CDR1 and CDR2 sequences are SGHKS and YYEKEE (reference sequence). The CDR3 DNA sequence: TGTGCCAGCAGTTGGGTGGGAGGGCCGACAGATACGCAGTATTTT. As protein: CASSWVGGPTDTQYF.

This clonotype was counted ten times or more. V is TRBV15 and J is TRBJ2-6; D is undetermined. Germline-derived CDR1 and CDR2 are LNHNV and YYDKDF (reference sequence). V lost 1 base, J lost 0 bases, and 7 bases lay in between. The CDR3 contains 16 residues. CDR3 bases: TGTGCCACCAGCAGAGGGGCCGGCTCTGGGGCCAACGTCCTGACTTTC. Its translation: CATSRGAGSGANVLTF.

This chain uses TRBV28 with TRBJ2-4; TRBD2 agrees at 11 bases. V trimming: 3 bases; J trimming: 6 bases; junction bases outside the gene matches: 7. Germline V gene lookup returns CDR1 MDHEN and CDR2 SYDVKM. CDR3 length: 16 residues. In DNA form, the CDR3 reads TGTGCCAGCAGTTTCAAGCTAGCGGGAGGATCAAACATTCAGTACTTC. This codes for CASSFKLAGGSNIQYF.

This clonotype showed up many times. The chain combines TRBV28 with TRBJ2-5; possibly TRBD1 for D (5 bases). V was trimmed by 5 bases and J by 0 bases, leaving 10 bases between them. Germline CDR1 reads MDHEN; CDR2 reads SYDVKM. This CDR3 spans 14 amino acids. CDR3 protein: CASSATGYQETQYF. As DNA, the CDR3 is TGTGCCAGCAGTGCAACAGGTTACCAAGAGACCCAGTACTTC.

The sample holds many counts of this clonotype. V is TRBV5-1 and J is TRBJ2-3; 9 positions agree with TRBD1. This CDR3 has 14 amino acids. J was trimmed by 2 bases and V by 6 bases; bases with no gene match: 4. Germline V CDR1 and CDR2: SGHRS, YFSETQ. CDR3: CASNRGLVTDTQYF. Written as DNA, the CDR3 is TGCGCCAGCAACAGGGGGCTCGTCACAGATACGCAGTATTTT.

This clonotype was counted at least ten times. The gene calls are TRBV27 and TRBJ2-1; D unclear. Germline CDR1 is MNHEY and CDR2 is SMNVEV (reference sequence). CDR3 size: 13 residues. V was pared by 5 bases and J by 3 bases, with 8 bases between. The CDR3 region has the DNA TGTGCCAGCAGTCCCCCGGACTACAATGAGCAGTTCTTC. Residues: CASSPPDYNEQFF.

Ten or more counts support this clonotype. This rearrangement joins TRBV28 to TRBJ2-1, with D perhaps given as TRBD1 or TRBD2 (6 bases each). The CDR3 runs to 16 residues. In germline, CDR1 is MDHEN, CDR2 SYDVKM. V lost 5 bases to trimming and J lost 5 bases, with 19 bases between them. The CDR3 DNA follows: TGTGCCAGCAGTCCCGGGGGCTTCGGGGTCAACAATGAGCAGTTCTTC. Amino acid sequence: CASSPGGFGVNNEQFF.

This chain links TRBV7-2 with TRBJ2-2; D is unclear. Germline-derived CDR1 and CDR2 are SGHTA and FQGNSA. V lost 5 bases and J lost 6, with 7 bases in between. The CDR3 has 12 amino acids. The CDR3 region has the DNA TGTGCCAGCAGCCCCCAACCCGGGGAGCTGTTTTTT. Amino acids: CASSPQPGELFF.

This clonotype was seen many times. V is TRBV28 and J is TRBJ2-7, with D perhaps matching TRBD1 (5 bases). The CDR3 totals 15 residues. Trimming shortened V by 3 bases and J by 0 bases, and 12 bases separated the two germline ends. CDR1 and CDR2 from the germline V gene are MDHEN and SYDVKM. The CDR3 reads CASSFYGASSYEQYF. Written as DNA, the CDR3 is TGTGCCAGCAGTTTTTATGGGGCAAGCTCCTACGAGCAGTACTTC.

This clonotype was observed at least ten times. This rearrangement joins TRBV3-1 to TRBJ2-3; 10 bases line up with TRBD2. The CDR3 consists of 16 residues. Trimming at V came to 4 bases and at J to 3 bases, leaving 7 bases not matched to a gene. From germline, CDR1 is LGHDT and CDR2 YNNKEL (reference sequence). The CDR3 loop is CASSPGLAESTDTQYF. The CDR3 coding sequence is TGTGCCAGCAGCCCCGGACTAGCGGAGTCAACAGATACGCAGTATTTT.

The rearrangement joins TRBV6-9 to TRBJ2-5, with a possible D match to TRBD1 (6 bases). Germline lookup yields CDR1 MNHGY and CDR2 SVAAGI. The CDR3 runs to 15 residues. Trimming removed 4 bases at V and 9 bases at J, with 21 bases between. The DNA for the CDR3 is TGTGCCAGCAGTTCTCCCGGGACACTACAGGAGGCCCAGTACTTC. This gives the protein CASSSPGTLQEAQYF.

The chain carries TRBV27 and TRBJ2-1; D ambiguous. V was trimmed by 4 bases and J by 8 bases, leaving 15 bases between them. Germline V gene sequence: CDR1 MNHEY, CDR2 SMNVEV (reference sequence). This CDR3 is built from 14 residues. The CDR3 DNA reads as TGTGCCAGCAGTTCCGCAGCCCTTAGGGATGAGCAGTTCTTC. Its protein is CASSSAALRDEQFF.

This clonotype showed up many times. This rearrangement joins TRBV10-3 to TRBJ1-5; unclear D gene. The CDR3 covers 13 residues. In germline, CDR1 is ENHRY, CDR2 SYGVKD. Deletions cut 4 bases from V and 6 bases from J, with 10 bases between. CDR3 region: CAISVDSIQPQHF. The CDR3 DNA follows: TGTGCCATCAGTGTTGATAGTATTCAGCCCCAGCATTTT.

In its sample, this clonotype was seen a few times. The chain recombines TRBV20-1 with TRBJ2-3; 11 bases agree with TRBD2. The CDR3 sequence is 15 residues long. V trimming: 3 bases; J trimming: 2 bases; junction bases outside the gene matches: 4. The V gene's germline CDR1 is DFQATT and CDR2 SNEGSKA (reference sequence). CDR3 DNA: TGCAGTGCTAGGGGGACTAGCGGATACACAGATACGCAGTATTTT. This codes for CSARGTSGYTDTQYF.

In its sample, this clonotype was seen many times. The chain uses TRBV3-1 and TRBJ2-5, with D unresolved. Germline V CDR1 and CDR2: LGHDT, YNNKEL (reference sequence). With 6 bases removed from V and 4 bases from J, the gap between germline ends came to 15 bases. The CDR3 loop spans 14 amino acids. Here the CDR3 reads CASRQHNQLETQYF. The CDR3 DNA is TGTGCCAGCAGACAACATAACCAGCTAGAGACCCAGTACTTC.

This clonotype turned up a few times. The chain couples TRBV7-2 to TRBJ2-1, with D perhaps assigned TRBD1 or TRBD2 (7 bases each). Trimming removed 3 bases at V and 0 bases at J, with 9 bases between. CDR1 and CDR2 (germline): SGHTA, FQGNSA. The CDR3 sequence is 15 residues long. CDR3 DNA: TGTGCCAGCAGCTTCAGGGGGGGCTCCTACAATGAGCAGTTCTTC. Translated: CASSFRGGSYNEQFF.

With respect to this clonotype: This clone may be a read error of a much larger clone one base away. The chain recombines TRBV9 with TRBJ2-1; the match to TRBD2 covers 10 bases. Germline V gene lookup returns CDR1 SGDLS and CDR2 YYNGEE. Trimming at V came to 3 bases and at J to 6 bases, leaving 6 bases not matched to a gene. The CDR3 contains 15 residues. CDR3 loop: CASSALAGASNEQFF. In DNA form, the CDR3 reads TGTGCCAGCAGCGCCCTAGCGGGAGCAAGCAATGAGCAGTTCTTC.

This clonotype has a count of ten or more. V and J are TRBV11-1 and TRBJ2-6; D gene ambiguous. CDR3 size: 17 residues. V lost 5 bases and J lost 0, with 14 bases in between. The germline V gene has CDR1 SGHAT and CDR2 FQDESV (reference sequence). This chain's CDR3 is CASSLLTSHSGANVLTF. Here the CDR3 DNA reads TGTGCCAGCAGCCTTCTGACATCTCACTCTGGGGCCAACGTCCTGACTTTC.

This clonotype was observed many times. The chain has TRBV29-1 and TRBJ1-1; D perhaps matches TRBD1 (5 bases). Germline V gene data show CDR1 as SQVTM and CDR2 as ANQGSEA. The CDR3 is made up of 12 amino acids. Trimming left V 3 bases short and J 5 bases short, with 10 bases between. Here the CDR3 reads CSVESWGTEAFF. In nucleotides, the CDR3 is TGCAGCGTTGAGAGTTGGGGGACTGAAGCTTTCTTT.

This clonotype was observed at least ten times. As DNA, the CDR3 is TGTGCCAGCAGTCCTGACAGGGCAGGGGCCGGGGAGCTGTTTTTT. Residues: CASSPDRAGAGELFF. The chain employs TRBV2 and TRBJ2-2, with 7 bases fitting TRBD1. The CDR3 contains 15 residues. The V segment lost 5 bases and the J segment 6 bases; nucleotides outside the gene matches: 9. The V gene's germline CDR1 is SNHLY and CDR2 FYNNEI.

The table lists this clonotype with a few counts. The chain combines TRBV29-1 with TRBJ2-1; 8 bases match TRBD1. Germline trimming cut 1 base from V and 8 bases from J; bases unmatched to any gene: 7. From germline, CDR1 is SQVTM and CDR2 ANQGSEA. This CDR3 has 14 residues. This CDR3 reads CSVEGDRGKYEQFF. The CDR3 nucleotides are TGCAGCGTTGAAGGCGACAGGGGCAAATATGAGCAGTTCTTC.

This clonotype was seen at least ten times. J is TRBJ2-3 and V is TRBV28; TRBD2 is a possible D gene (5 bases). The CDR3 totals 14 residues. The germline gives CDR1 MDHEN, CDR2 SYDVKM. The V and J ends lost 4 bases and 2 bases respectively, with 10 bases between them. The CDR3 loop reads CASSWIGNTDTQYF. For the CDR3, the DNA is TGTGCCAGCAGTTGGATCGGGAACACAGATACGCAGTATTTT.